This is a list of T cell receptor beta chains from one sample in a study of neurological immune-mediated disorders. MiXCR, run by TCRdb on the 5' RACE reads, gives a single entry per CDR3 protein. The table includes approximately 30,000 distinct CDR3 sequences, 5.5% to 6% detected once. The sequenced material came from CD4+ T cells from blood. These receptors all stem from a woman aged 50 to 60 in good health. The CDR3 runs from the conserved cysteine through the conserved F or W. D genes are given only for firm matches. Clone size is not always given. Where it is, it says once, few, many or a class for expanded clones.

>TRBV5-1|TRBJ2-1|-|many
CASSLARNEQFF
TGCGCCAGCAGCTTGGCCAGGAATGAGCAGTTCTTC
>TRBV20-1|TRBJ2-4|TRBD2|-
CSAASPGAGGPKNIQYF
TGCAGTGCTGCCTCCCCGGGGGCGGGGGGGCCCAAAAACATTCAGTACTTC
>TRBV10-3|TRBJ2-7|TRBD1|many
CAISSGQTTYEQYF
TGTGCCATCAGTTCGGGACAGACGACCTACGAGCAGTACTTC
>TRBV28|TRBJ2-2|TRBD2|many
CASSILAGGDNTGELFF
TGTGCCAGCAGTATTCTAGCGGGGGGCGATAACACCGGGGAGCTGTTTTTT
>TRBV6-6|TRBJ2-7|-|many
CASSLRDPGWKGQYF
TGTGCCAGCAGCCTCCGGGACCCCGGGTGGAAGGGGCAGTACTTC
>TRBV7-9|TRBJ2-3|TRBD1|many
CASSADRDTDTQYF
TGTGCCAGCAGCGCGGACAGGGACACAGATACGCAGTATTTT
>TRBV20-1|TRBJ1-3|-|many
CSARAVQAAGNTIYF
TGCAGTGCTAGAGCGGTCCAGGCCGCTGGAAACACCATATATTTT
>TRBV29-1|TRBJ2-3|-|medium-sized
CSVSGAAEGADTQYF
TGCAGCGTTTCCGGGGCGGCGGAGGGCGCAGATACGCAGTATTTT
>TRBV15|TRBJ2-7|TRBD2|many
CATSSLLAGEQYF
TGTGCCACCAGCAGCCTCCTAGCGGGTGAGCAGTACTTC
>TRBV7-2|TRBJ2-3|TRBD2|many
CASSPASGGYTDTQYF
TGTGCCAGCAGCCCTGCCAGCGGGGGGTACACAGATACGCAGTATTTT
>TRBV28|TRBJ1-6|-|many
CASSPHEASQGGPLHF
TGTGCCAGCAGTCCCCACGAGGCCTCGCAGGGCGGACCCCTCCACTTT
>TRBV5-1|TRBJ1-1|-|many
CASSLEGSMNTEAFF
TGCGCCAGCAGCTTGGAGGGGTCCATGAACACTGAAGCTTTCTTT
>TRBV12-3/TRBV12-4|TRBJ2-3|-|medium-sized
CASSPKQLDTQYF
TGTGCCAGCAGCCCGAAACAATTAGATACGCAGTATTTT
>TRBV20-1|TRBJ2-1|-|many
CSASKTGDEQFF
TGCAGTGCTAGTAAAACGGGCGATGAGCAGTTCTTC
>TRBV5-5|TRBJ1-1|-|many
CASSWTEDTEAFF
TGTGCCAGCAGCTGGACGGAGGACACTGAAGCTTTCTTT
>TRBV20-1|TRBJ2-2|TRBD2|many
CSASLAGPNTGELFF
TGCAGTGCTAGCCTAGCGGGGCCGAACACCGGGGAGCTGTTTTTT
>TRBV5-1|TRBJ1-1|-|many
CASKSPPDTEAFF
TGCGCCAGCAAGAGCCCCCCTGACACTGAAGCTTTCTTT
>TRBV3-1|TRBJ2-1|-|many
CASGGYSREQFF
TGTGCCAGCGGCGGCTACTCAAGGGAGCAGTTCTTC
>TRBV6-5|TRBJ2-7|-|many
CAVGTRYEQYF
TGTGCCGTGGGGACACGGTACGAGCAGTACTTC
>TRBV20-1|TRBJ1-2|TRBD1|large
CSAHWTGQYGYTF
TGCAGTGCCCATTGGACAGGGCAGTATGGCTACACCTTC
>TRBV5-6|TRBJ2-7|TRBD1|-
CASSFGTGYGSDEQYF
TGTGCCAGCAGCTTCGGGACAGGGTATGGCAGCGACGAGCAGTACTTC
>TRBV3-1|TRBJ1-6|-|many
CASSQDGPANSPLHF
TGTGCCAGCAGCCAAGATGGGCCAGCTAATTCACCCCTCCACTTT
>TRBV15|TRBJ2-1|-|many
CVTSRDRVGGCWF
TGTGTCACCAGCAGAGACAGGGTGGGGGGTTGTTGGTTC
>TRBV5-1|TRBJ2-7|TRBD1|many
CASSLGMPKGQDPGEQYF
TGCGCCAGCAGCTTGGGAATGCCGAAGGGACAGGACCCTGGGGAGCAGTACTTC
>TRBV29-1|TRBJ2-3|TRBD2|many
CSVEASGADTQYF
TGCAGCGTTGAGGCTAGCGGTGCAGATACGCAGTATTTT
>TRBV7-2|TRBJ2-7|-|many
CASSETLNAYEQYF
TGTGCCAGCAGCGAGACCCTGAATGCTTACGAGCAGTACTTC
>TRBV7-2|TRBJ2-5|-|many
CASSLLQETQYF
TGTGCCAGCAGCTTACTTCAGGAGACCCAGTACTTC
>TRBV5-1|TRBJ2-1|-|many
CASSSTSRGVNEQFF
TGCGCCAGCAGCTCGACTAGCAGGGGGGTCAATGAGCAGTTCTTC
>TRBV3-1|TRBJ2-1|-|many
CASSLKGSYNEQFF
TGTGCCAGCAGCCTGAAGGGGTCCTACAATGAGCAGTTCTTC
>TRBV5-3|TRBJ1-5|TRBD1|-
CARSSRLDRGSNQPQHF
TGTGCCAGAAGCTCCCGATTGGACAGGGGGAGCAATCAGCCCCAGCATTTT
>TRBV28|TRBJ1-2|-|many
CASSPPREGSYGYTF
TGTGCCAGCAGTCCTCCGAGGGAGGGGTCCTATGGCTACACCTTC
>TRBV4-1|TRBJ2-1|TRBD2|many
CASRHRLAGGSYNEQFF
TGCGCCAGCAGACATAGGCTAGCGGGGGGCTCCTACAATGAGCAGTTCTTC
>TRBV27|TRBJ1-1|TRBD1|-
CASSLLQGAWDTEAFF
TGTGCCAGCAGTTTACTCCAGGGGGCTTGGGACACTGAAGCTTTCTTT
>TRBV5-1|TRBJ2-1|-|many
CASSLIGGGNNEQFF
TGCGCCAGCAGCTTGATTGGCGGGGGCAATAATGAGCAGTTCTTC
>TRBV6-6|TRBJ2-4|TRBD2|many
CASSYVTSGRNIQYF
TGTGCCAGCAGTTACGTTACTAGCGGGAGAAACATTCAGTACTTC
>TRBV18|TRBJ1-5|-|-
CASSYLDQPQHF
TGTGCCAGCTCATACTTAGATCAGCCCCAGCATTTT
>TRBV5-1|TRBJ1-1|-|many
CASSSGPANTEAFF
TGCGCCAGCAGCTCGGGACCGGCGAACACTGAAGCTTTCTTT
>TRBV6-1|TRBJ2-3|-|many
CASSGDSTDTQYF
TGTGCCAGCAGTGGCGACAGCACAGATACGCAGTATTTT
>TRBV5-1|TRBJ2-2|-|many
CASSLGLGSITGELFF
TGCGCCAGCAGCTTGGGGCTCGGGAGTATCACCGGGGAGCTGTTTTTT
>TRBV19|TRBJ1-2|-|many
CASSIRAPGSNYGYTF
TGTGCCAGTAGTATAAGGGCTCCGGGCTCCAACTATGGCTACACCTTC
>TRBV28|TRBJ1-3|-|many
CASSFTRSGNTIYF
TGTGCCAGCAGTTTCACTCGCTCTGGAAACACCATATATTTT
>TRBV7-7|TRBJ2-7|-|-
CASSPEQGLYEQYF
TGTGCCAGCAGCCCCGAACAGGGTCTATACGAGCAGTACTTC
>TRBV12-3/TRBV12-4|TRBJ2-2|-|medium-sized
CASSFRQGGYTGELFF
TGTGCCAGCAGTTTTCGGCAGGGCGGGTACACCGGGGAGCTGTTTTTT
>TRBV18|TRBJ1-3|-|-
CASSPPAGAGNTIYF
TGTGCCAGCTCACCACCAGCAGGGGCGGGAAACACCATATATTTT
>TRBV12-3/TRBV12-4|TRBJ2-3|-|medium-sized
CASSFSTDTQYF
TGTGCCAGCAGTTTTAGCACAGATACGCAGTATTTT
>TRBV7-2|TRBJ2-1|TRBD1|medium-sized
CASSIGQGAFNEQFF
TGTGCCAGCAGCATCGGACAGGGGGCGTTTAATGAGCAGTTCTTC
>TRBV12-3/TRBV12-4|TRBJ2-3|-|medium-sized
CASSLDGTDTQYF
TGTGCCAGCAGCCTTGACGGCACAGATACGCAGTATTTT
>TRBV5-1|TRBJ2-3|-|many
CASSLASTFTDTQYF
TGCGCCAGCAGCTTGGCTTCTACTTTCACAGATACGCAGTATTTT
>TRBV9|TRBJ2-5|TRBD2|few
CASSPPGTSGEPQETQYF
TGTGCCAGCAGCCCCCCCGGGACTAGCGGGGAACCCCAAGAGACCCAGTACTTC
>TRBV19|TRBJ2-2|-|many
CASISRNDDTGELFF
TGTGCCAGTATCTCTCGTAATGATGACACCGGGGAGCTGTTTTTT
>TRBV4-3|TRBJ2-7|TRBD1|many
CASSQDQGRGLYEQYF
TGCGCCAGCAGCCAAGATCAAGGCAGGGGGTTATACGAGCAGTACTTC
>TRBV10-3|TRBJ2-7|TRBD1|many
CAISSGQGIYEQYF
TGTGCCATCAGTTCGGGACAGGGGATATACGAGCAGTACTTC
>TRBV29-1|TRBJ2-5|-|many
CSVGPDSLPRYF
TGCAGCGTCGGACCCGACAGTCTCCCACGGTACTTC
>TRBV18|TRBJ1-5|TRBD1|many
CASSPWGQGNQPQHF
TGTGCCAGCTCACCATGGGGACAGGGGAATCAGCCCCAGCATTTT
>TRBV29-1|TRBJ1-4|-|many
CSVSTSSEKLFF
TGCAGCGTTTCGACCTCCTCCGAAAAACTGTTTTTT